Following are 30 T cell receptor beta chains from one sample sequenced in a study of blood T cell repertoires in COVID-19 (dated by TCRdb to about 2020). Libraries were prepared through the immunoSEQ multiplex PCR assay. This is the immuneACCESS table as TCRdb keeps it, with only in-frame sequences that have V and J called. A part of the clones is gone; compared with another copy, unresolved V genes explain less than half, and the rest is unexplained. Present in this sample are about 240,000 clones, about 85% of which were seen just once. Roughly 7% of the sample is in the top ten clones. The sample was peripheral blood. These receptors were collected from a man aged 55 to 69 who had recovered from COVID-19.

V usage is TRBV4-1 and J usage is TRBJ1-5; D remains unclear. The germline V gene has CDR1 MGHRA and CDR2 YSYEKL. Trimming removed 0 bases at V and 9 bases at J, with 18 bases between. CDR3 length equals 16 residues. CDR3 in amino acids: CASSQEQTPLLRPQHF. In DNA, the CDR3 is TGCGCCAGCAGCCAAGAGCAGACACCACTTCTGCGGCCCCAGCATTTT.

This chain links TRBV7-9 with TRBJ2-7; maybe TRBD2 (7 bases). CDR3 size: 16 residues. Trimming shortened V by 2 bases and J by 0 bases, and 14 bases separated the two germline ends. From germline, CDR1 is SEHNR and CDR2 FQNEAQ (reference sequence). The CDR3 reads CASSLIGGRSSYEQYF. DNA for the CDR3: TGTGCCAGCAGCTTAATCGGGGGGCGTAGCTCCTACGAGCAGTACTTC.

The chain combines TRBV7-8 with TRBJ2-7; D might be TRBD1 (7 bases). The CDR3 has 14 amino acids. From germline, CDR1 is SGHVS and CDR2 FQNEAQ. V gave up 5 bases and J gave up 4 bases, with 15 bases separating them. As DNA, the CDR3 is TGTGCCAGCAGCGGCGGGACAGTCCCTTACGAGCAGTACTTC. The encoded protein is CASSGGTVPYEQYF.

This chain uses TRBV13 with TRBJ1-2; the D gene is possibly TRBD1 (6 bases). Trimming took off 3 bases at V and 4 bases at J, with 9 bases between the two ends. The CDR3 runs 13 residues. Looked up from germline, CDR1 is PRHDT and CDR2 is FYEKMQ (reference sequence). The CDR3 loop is CASSLGASYGYTF. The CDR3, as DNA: TGTGCCAGCAGCTTGGGGGCTAGCTATGGCTACACCTTC.

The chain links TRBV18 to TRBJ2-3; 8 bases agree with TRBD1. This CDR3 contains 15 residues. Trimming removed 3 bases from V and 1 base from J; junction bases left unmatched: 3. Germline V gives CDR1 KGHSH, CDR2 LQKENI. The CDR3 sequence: CASSPMTGGTDTQYF. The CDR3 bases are TGTGCCAGCTCACCGATGACAGGGGGCACAGATACGCAGTATTTT.

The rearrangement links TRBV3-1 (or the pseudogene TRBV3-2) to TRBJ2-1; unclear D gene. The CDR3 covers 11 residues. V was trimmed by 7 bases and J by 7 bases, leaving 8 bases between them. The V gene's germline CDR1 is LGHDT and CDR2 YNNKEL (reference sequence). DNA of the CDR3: TGTGCCAGCAACCCACGGAATGAGCAGTTCTTC. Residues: CASNPRNEQFF.

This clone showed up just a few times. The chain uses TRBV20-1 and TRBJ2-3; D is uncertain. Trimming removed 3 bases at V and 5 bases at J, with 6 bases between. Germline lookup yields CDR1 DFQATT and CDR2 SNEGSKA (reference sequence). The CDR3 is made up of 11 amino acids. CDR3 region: CSASSRDTQYF. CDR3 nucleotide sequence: TGCAGTGCTAGTTCGCGAGATACGCAGTATTTT.

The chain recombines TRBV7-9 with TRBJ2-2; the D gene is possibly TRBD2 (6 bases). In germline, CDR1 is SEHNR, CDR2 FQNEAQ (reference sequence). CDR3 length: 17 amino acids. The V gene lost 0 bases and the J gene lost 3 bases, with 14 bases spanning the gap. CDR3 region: CASSLARSGAHTGELFF. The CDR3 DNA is TGTGCCAGCAGCTTAGCTCGGTCGGGAGCCCACACCGGGGAGCTGTTTTTT.

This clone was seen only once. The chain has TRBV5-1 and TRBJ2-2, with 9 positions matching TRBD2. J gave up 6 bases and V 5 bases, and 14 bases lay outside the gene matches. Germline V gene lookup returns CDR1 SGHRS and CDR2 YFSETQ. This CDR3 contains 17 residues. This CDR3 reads CASRPSILSGGAGELFF. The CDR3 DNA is TGCGCCAGCAGACCTTCTATACTTAGCGGGGGAGCCGGGGAGCTGTTTTTT.

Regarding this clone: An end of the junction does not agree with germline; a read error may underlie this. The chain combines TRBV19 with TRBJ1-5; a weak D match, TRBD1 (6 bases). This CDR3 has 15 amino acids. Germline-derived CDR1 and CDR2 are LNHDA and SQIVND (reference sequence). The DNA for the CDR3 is TGTGCGAGTACTCTCGGCCCTCTAGGGGGTCGGCCCCAGCATTTT. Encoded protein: CASTLGPLGGRPQHF.

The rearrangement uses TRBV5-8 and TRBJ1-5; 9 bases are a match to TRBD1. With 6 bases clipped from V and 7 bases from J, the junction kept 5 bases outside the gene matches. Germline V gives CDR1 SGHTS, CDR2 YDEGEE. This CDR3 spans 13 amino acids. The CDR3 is CASIQGAWQPQHF. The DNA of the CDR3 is TGTGCCAGCATACAGGGGGCCTGGCAGCCCCAGCATTTT.

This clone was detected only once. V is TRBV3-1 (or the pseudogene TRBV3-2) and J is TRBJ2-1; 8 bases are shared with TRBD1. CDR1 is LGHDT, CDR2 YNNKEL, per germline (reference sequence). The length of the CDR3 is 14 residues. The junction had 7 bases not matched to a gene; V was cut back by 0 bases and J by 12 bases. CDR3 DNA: TGTGCCAGCAGCCAAGACCGACAGGGGAAAATGCAGTTCTTC. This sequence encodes CASSQDRQGKMQFF.

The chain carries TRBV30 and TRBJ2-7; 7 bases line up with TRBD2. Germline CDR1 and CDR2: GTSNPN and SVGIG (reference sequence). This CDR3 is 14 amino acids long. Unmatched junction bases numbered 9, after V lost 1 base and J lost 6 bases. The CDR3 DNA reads TGTGCCTGGAGTGGCCGGGACTATAGGGGCGAGCAGTACTTC. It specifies CAWSGRDYRGEQYF.

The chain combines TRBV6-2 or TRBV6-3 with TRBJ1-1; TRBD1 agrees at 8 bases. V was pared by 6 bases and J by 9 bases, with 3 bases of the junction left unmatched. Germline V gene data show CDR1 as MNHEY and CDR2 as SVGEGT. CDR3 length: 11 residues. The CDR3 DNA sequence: TGTGCCAGCAGCAGGGGGCATCAAGCTTTCTTT. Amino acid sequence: CASSRGHQAFF.

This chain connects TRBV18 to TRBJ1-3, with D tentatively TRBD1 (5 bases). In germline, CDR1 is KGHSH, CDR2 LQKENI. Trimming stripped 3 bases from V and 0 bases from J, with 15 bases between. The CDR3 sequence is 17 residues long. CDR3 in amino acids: CASSPTPDRNSGNTIYF. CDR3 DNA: TGTGCCAGCTCACCCACACCCGACAGAAACTCTGGAAACACCATATATTTT.

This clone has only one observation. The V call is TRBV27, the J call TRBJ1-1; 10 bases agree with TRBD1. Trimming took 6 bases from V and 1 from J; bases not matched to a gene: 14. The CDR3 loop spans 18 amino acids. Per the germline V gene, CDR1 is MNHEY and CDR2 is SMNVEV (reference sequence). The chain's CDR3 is CASSHHSRDRGPNTEAFF. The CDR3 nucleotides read TGTGCCAGCAGCCATCATTCCCGGGACAGGGGCCCGAACACTGAAGCTTTCTTT.

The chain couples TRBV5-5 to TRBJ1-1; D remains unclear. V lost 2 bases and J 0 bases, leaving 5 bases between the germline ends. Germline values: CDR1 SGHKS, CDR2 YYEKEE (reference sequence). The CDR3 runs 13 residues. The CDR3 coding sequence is TGTGCCAGCAGCTTAGAGCTGAACACTGAAGCTTTCTTT. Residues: CASSLELNTEAFF.

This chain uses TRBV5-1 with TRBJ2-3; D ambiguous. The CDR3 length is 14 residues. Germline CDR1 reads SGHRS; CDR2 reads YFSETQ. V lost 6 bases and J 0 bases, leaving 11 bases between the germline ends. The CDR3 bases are TGCGCCAGCAAAGTACAGCCTAGCACAGATACGCAGTATTTT. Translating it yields CASKVQPSTDTQYF.

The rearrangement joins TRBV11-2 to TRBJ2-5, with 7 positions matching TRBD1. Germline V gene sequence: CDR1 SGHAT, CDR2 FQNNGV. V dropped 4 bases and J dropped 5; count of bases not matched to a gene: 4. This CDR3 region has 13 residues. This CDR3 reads CASSSYRGETQYF. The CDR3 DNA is TGTGCCAGCAGCTCCTACAGGGGTGAGACCCAGTACTTC.

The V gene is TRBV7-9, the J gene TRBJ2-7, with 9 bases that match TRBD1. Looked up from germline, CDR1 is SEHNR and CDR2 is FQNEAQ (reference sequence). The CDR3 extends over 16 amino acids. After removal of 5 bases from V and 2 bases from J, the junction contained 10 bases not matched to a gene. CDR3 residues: CASSHTGTGPPYEQYV. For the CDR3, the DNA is TGTGCCAGCAGCCATACCGGGACAGGGCCCCCCTACGAGCAGTACGTC.

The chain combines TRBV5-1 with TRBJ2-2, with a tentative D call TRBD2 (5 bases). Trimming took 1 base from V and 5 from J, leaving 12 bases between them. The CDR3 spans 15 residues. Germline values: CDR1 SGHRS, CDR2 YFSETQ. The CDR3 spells CASSLLGTGTGELFF. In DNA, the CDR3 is TGCGCCAGCAGCTTGCTCGGTACGGGAACCGGGGAGCTGTTTTTT.

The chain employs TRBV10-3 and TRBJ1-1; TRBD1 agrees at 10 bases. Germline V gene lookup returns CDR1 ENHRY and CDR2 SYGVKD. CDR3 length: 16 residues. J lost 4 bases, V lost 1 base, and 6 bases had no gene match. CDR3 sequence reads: CAISELRQGARTEAFF. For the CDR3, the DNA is TGTGCCATCAGTGAGTTGAGACAGGGGGCGCGCACTGAAGCTTTCTTT.

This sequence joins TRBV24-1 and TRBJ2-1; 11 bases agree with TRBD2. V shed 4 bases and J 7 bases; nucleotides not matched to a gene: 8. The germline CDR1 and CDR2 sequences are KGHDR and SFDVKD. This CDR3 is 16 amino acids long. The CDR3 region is CATSDRSGGVNNEQFF. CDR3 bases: TGTGCCACCAGTGACCGTAGCGGGGGGGTTAATAATGAGCAGTTCTTC.

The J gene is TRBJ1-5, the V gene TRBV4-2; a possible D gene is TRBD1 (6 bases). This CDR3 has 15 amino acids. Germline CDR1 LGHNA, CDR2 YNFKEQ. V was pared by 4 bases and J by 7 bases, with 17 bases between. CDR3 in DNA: TGTGCCAGCAGCCCACGGGGGGGCAATCGGCAGCCCCAGCATTTT. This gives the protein CASSPRGGNRQPQHF.

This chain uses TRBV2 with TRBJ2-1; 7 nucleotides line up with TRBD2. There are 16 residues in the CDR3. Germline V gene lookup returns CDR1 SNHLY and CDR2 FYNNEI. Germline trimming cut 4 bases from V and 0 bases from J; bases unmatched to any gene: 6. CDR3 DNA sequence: TGTGCCAGCAGTGGTCTCTTAGCGGGCTCCTACAATGAGCAGTTCTTC. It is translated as CASSGLLAGSYNEQFF.

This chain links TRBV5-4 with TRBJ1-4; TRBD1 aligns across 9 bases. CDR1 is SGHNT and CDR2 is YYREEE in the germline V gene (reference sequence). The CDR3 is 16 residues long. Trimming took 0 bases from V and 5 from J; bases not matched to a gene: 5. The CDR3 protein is CASSLASTGGNEKLFF. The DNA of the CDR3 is TGTGCCAGCAGCTTGGCCTCGACAGGGGGGAATGAAAAACTGTTTTTT. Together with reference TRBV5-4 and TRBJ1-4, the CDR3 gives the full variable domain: ETGVTQSPTHLIKTRGQQVTLRCSSQSGHNTVSWYQQALGQGPQFIFQYYREEENGRGNFPPRFSGLQFPNYSSELNVNALELDDSALYLCASSLASTGGNEKLFFGSGTQLSVL.

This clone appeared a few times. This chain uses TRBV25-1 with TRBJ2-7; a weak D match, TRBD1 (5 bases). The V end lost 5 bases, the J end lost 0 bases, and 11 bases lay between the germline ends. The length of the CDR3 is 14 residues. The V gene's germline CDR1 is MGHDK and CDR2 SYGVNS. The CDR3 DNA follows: TGTGCCAGCAGTCTACAGGAGAGCTCCTACGAGCAGTACTTC. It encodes CASSLQESSYEQYF.

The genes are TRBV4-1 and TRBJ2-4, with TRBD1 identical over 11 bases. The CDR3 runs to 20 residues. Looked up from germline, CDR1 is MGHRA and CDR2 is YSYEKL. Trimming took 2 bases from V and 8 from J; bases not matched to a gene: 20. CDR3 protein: CASSQTPPGQGAPKRDIQYF. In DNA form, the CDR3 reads TGCGCCAGCAGCCAAACACCCCCCGGACAGGGGGCCCCAAAGAGGGACATTCAGTACTTC.

The CDR3: CASSLAGTSGYNEQFF. CDR3 sequence (DNA): TGTGCCAGCAGCTTAGCAGGGACTAGCGGTTACAATGAGCAGTTCTTC. The rearrangement uses TRBV7-9 and TRBJ2-1; 11 nucleotides agree with TRBD2. CDR3 length: 16 amino acids. In germline, CDR1 is SEHNR, CDR2 FQNEAQ (reference sequence). V trimming: 0 bases; J trimming: 4 bases; junction bases outside the gene matches: 2.

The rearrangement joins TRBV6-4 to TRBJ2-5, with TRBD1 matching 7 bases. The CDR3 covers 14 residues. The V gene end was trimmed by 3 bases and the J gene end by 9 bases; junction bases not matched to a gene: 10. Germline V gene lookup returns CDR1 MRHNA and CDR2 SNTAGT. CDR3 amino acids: CASSEKDRQGAQYF. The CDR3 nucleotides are TGTGCCAGCAGTGAGAAGGACAGGCAAGGGGCCCAGTACTTC.